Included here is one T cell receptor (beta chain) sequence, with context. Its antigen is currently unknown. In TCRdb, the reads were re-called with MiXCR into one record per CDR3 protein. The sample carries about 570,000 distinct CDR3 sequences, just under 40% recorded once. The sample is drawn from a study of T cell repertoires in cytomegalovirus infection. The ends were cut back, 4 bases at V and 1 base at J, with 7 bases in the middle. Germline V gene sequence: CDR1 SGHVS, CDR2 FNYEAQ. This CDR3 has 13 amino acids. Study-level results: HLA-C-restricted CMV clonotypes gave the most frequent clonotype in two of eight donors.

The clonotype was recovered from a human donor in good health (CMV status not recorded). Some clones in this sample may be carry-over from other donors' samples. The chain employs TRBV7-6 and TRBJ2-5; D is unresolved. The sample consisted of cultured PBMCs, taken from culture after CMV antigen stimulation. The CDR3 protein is CASSWLSQETQYF. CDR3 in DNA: TGTGCCAGCAGCTGGTTATCCCAAGAGACCCAGTACTTC. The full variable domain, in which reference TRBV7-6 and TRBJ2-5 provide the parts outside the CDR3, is GAGVSQSPRYKVTKRGQDVALRCDPISGHVSLYWYRQALGQGPEFLTYFNYEAQQDKSGLPNDRFSAERPEGSISTLTIQRTEQRDSAMYRCASSWLSQETQYFGPGTRLLVL.